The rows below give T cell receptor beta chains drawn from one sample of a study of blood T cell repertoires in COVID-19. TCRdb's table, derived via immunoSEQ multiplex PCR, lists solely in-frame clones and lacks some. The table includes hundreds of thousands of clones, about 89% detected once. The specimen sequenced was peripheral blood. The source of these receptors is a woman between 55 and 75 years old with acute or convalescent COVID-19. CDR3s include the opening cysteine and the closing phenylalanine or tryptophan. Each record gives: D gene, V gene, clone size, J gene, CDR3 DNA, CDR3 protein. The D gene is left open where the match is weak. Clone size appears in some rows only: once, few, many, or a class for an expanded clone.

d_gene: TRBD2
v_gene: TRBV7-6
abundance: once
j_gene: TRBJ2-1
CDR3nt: TGTGCCAGCAGCCCCCGGGGGGGGGTAAGCTCCTACAATGAGCAGTTCTTC
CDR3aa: CASSPRGGVSSYNEQFF

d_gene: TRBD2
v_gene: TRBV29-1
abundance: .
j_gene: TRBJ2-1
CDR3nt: TGCAGCGTTGTCGTTAGCGGGACCCCCAATGAGCAGTTCTTC
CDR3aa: CSVVVSGTPNEQFF

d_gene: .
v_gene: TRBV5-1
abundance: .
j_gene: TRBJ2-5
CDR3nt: TGCGCCAGCAGCTTGGGTGGCCCGCAAGAGACCCAGTACTTC
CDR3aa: CASSLGGPQETQYF

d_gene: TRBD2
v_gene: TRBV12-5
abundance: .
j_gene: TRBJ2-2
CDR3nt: TGTGCTAGTGGCCCTGGACTAGGATTGAGTACCGGGGAGCTGTTTTTT
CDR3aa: CASGPGLGLSTGELFF

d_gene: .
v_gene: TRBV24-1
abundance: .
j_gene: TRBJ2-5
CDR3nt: TGTGCCACCAGTATGGGGGGGCCCCAGTACTTC
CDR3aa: CATSMGGPQYF

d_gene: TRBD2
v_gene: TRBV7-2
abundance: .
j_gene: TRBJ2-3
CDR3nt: TGTGCCAGCAGCTTTAGCGGGGGGGTGCCAGATACGCAGTATTTT
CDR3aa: CASSFSGGVPDTQYF

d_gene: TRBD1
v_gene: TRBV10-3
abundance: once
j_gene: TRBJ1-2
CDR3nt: TGTGCCCCTTCGAGAAGGACAGGGCCTTCACTATGGGGCTACACCTTC
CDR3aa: CAPSRRTGPSLWGYTF

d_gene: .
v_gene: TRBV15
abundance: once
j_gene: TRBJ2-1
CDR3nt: TGTGCCACCAGCAGCCGGGTCTCGGGTAGTGAGCAGTTCTTC
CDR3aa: CATSSRVSGSEQFF

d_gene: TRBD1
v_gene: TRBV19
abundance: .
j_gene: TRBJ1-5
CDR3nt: TGTGCCAGTAGTATACCGGGACAGGGGGCAGGACAGCCCCAGCATTTT
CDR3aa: CASSIPGQGAGQPQHF

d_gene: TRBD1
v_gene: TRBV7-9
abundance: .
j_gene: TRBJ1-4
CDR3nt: TGTGCCAGCAGCTTAGAGACAGGGGGCGGTGAAAAACTGTTTTTT
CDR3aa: CASSLETGGGEKLFF

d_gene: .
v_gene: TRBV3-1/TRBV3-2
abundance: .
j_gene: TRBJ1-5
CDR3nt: TGTGCCAACCATCTAACAGTGGGCGGCAATCAGCCCCAGCATTTT
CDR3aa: CANHLTVGGNQPQHF

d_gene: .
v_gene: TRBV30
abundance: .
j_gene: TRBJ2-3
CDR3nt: TGTGCCTGGAGGCAAGACAGTAGCACAGATACGCAGTATTTT
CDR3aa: CAWRQDSSTDTQYF

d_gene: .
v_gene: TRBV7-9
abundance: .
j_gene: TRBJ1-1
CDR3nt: TGTGCCAGCAGGACCGACCCCCTGAGGGAGAGTGAAGCTTTCTTT
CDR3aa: CASRTDPLRESEAFF

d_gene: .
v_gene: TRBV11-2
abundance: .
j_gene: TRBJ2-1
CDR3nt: TGTGCCAGCAGTTCCAGCGGGCCCAACTACAATGAGCAGTTCTTC
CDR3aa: CASSSSGPNYNEQFF

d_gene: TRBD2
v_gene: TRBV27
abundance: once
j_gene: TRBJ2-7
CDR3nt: TGTGCCAGCAGTGCGGCAGCGAGCGGGGTGCTCTACGAGCAGTACTTC
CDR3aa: CASSAAASGVLYEQYF

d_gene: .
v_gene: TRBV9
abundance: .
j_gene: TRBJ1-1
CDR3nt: TGTGCCAGCAGCGTAGGAGGGCAGGCCAACACTGAAGCTTTCTTT
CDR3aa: CASSVGGQANTEAFF

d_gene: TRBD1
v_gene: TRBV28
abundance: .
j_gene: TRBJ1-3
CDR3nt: TGTGCCAGCAGTTTACACGGACAGGGACGTAACACCATATATTTT
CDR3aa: CASSLHGQGRNTIYF

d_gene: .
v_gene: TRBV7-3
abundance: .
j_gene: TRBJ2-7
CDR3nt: TGTGCCAGCAGCCTGGTCGGAGCCTCCTACGAGCAGTACTTC
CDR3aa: CASSLVGASYEQYF

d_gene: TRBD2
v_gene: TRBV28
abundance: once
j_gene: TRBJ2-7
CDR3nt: TGTGCCAGCAGTTACCCCAGCGGGGTCTACGAGCAGTACTTC
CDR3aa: CASSYPSGVYEQYF

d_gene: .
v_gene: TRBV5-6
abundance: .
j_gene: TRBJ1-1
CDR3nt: TGTGCCAGCAGCTCCGGCCCCGGGACTAAGGGTTTAGCTTTCTTT
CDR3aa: CASSSGPGTKGLAFF

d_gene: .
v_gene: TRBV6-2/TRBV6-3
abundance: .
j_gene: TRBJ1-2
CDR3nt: TGTGCCAGCAGCTTACAGGGTTCCTATGGCTACACCTTC
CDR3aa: CASSLQGSYGYTF

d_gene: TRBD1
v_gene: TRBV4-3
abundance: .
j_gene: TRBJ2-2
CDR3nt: TGCGCCAGCAGCCAAGAAGGGGGCCGCTACACCGGGGAGCTGTTTTTT
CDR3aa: CASSQEGGRYTGELFF

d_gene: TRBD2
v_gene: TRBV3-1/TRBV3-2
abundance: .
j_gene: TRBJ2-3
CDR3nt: TGTGCCAGCAGCCAAGATTTTCAGCGGGGGGGAAATACGCAGTATTTT
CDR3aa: CASSQDFQRGGNTQYF

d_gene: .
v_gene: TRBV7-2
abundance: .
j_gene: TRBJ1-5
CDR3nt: TGTGCCAGCAGCACAGTCGGGGACAATCAGCCCCAGCATTTT
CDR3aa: CASSTVGDNQPQHF

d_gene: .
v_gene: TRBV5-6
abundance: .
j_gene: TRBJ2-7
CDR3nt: TGTGCCAGCAGCTCCTGGGCCGAAGACTACGAGCAGTACTTC
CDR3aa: CASSSWAEDYEQYF

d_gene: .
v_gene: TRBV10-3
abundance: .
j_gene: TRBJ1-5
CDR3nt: TGTGCCATCAGTCCAGATAATAGCAATCAGCCCCAGCATTTT
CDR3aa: CAISPDNSNQPQHF

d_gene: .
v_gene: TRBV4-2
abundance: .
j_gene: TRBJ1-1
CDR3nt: TGTGCCAGCAGCTCACGGACAGTAGACACTGAAGCTTTCTTT
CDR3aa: CASSSRTVDTEAFF

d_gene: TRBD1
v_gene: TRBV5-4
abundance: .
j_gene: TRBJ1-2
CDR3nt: TGTGCCAGCAGCCGGGACAGTGCCTATGGCTACACCTTC
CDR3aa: CASSRDSAYGYTF

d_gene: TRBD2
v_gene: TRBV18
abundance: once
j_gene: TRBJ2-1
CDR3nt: TGTGCCAGCTCACCACGACTAGCGGGGGTGTACAATGAGCAGTTCTTC
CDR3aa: CASSPRLAGVYNEQFF

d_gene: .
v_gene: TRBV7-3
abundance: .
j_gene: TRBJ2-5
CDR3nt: TGTGCCAGCAGCTTACAGAGACACGGAATACAAGAGACCCAGTACTTC
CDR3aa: CASSLQRHGIQETQYF

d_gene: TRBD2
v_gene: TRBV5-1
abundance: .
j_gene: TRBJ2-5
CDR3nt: TGCGCCAGCAGCCATGAACCACTAGCGGGGGCCCGTTTAGGGACCCAGTACTTC
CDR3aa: CASSHEPLAGARLGTQYF

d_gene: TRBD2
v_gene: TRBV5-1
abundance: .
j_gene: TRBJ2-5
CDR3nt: TGCGCCAGCAGCATCTGGGGGTCGGCGGGGGTCCAAGAGACCCAGTACTTC
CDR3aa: CASSIWGSAGVQETQYF

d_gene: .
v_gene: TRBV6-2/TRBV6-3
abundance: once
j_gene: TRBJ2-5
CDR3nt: TGTGCCAGCAGTTACTCGACGGGGGGCCTCTCGGAGACCCAGTACTTC
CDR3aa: CASSYSTGGLSETQYF

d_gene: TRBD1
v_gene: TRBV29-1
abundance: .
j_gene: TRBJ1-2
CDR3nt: TGCAGCGTCCTACAGGGGGGAAACGGCTACACCTTC
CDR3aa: CSVLQGGNGYTF

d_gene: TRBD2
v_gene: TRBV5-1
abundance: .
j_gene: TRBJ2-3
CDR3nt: TGCGCCAGCAGCTACTATTCTAGCGGGGGGACTAGCACAGATACGCAGTATTTT
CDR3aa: CASSYYSSGGTSTDTQYF

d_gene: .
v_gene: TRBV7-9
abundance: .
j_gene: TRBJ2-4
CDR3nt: TGTGCCAGTTCGAGGGTTCTCGGGATCCTAGCCAAAAACATTCAGTACTTC
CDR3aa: CASSRVLGILAKNIQYF

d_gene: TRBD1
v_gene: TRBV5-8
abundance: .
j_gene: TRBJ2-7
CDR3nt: TGTGCCAGCAGCTTGAGCGATCTGGGGACAGGGAACTACGAGCAGTACTTC
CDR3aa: CASSLSDLGTGNYEQYF

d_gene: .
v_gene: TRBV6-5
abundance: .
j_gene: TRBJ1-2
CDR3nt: TGTGCCACCCAACGGGCGGGGGCCTCTGTCTATGGCTACACCTTC
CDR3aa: CATQRAGASVYGYTF

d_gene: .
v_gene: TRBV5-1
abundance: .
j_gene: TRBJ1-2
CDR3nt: TGCGCCAGCAGCTTGGATTGGGGGCGCGATGGCTACACCTTC
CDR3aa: CASSLDWGRDGYTF

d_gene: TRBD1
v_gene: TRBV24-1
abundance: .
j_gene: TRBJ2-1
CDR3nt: TGTGCCACCAGTGATCGACAGGGGTCCTCCTACAATGAGCAGTTCTTC
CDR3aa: CATSDRQGSSYNEQFF

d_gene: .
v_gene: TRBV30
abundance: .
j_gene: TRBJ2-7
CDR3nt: TGTGCCTGGAGTGTAGGCGGGTACGAGCAGTACTTC
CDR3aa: CAWSVGGYEQYF

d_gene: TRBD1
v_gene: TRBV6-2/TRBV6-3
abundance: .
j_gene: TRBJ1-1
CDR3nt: TGTGCCAGCAGTTACTCCCGGACAGGCCTAGAAGCTTTCTTT
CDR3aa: CASSYSRTGLEAFF

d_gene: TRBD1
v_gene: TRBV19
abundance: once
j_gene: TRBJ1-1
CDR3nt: TGTGCCAGTAGTACTCGACAGGGACGGGAAGAAGCTTTCTTT
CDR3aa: CASSTRQGREEAFF

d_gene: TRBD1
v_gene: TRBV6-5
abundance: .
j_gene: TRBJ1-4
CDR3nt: TGTGCCAGCCGAATGGGGCAGGGGGTGGAAAAACTGTTTTTT
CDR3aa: CASRMGQGVEKLFF

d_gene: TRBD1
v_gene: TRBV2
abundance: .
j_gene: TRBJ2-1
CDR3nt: TGTGCCAGCAGTGAACTCTGGACAGGGACCTACAATGAGCAGTTCTTC
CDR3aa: CASSELWTGTYNEQFF

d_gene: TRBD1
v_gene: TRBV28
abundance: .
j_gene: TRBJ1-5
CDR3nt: TGTGCCAGCAGTACACAGGGGACTCAGCCCCAGCATTTT
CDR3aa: CASSTQGTQPQHF

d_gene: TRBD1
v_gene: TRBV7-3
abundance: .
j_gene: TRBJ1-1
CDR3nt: TGTGCCAGCAGCTTAACCGCTCCGGGACAGGGAACTGAAGCTTTCTTT
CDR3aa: CASSLTAPGQGTEAFF

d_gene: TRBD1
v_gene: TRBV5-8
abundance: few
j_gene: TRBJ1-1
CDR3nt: TGTGCCAGCAGCATCCCAGGGGGTGGGAACACTGAAGCTTTCTTT
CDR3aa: CASSIPGGGNTEAFF

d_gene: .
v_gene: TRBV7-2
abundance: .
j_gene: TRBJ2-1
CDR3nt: TGTGCCAGCAGCTTGGGCCCTGAGCAGTTCTTC
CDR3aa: CASSLGPEQFF

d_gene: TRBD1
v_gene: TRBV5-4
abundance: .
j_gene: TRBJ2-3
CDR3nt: TGTGCCAGCAGCCACCGCCGGGACAGGGGAGGGGATACGCAGTATTTT
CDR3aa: CASSHRRDRGGDTQYF

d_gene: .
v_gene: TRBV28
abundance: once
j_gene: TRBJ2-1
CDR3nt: TGTGCCAGTGGGCCGAGCTCCTACAATGAGCAGTTCTTC
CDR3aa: CASGPSSYNEQFF

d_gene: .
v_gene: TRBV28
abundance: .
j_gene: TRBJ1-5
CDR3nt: TGTGCCAGCAGCCCGTTACAGGGTGTGGGGAATCAGCCCCAGCATTTT
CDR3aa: CASSPLQGVGNQPQHF

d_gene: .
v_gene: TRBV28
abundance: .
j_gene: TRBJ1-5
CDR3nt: TGTGCCAGCAGTTTAAGTAGGGGTCATCAGCCCCAGCATTTT
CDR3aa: CASSLSRGHQPQHF

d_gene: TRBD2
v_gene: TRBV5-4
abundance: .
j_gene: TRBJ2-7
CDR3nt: TGTGCCAGCAGCTACGGTCCTAGCGGTCCCTCCTACGAGCAGTACTTC
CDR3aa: CASSYGPSGPSYEQYF

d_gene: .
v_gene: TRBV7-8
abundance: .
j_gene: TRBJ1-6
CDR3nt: TGTGCCAGCAGCTTAGTCGCCAGCGTGACGAGCTCCTATAATTCACCCCTCCACTTT
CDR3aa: CASSLVASVTSSYNSPLHF

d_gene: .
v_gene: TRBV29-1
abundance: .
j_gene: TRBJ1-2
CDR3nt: TGCAGCGTCGGACAGTTCTATGGCTACACCTTC
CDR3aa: CSVGQFYGYTF

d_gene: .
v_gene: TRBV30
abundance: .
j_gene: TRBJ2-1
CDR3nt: TGTGCCTGGATTCGAAGGGGGAGCTACAATGAGCAGTTCTTC
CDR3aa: CAWIRRGSYNEQFF